One sample yielded the 24 T cell receptor beta chains listed below, sequenced in a study of OX40 agonist ivuxolimab in advanced cancers. Here immunoSEQ multiplex PCR was the method, and the copy in TCRdb shows in-frame clones only, minus some. Of around 76,000 clones in the sample, approximately 95% were seen once. The specimen was CD4+ or CD8+ T cells sorted from blood, collected in a trial of the OX40 agonist ivuxolimab. These receptor sequences come from an adult with an advanced solid tumor such as melanoma, head and neck, liver or kidney cancer.

The chain uses TRBV19 and TRBJ1-5; D is possibly TRBD1 (6 bases). Per the germline V gene, CDR1 is LNHDA and CDR2 is SQIVND (reference sequence). The CDR3 is made up of 15 amino acids. The V gene lost 1 base and the J gene lost 2 bases, with 9 bases spanning the gap. DNA of the CDR3: TGTGCCAGTAGTATAGTAGGGGGGGGCAATCAGCCCCAGCATTTT. As protein: CASSIVGGGNQPQHF.

V gene TRBV9 combines with J gene TRBJ2-7; 10 nucleotides match TRBD2. V shed 0 bases and J 4 bases; nucleotides not matched to a gene: 7. CDR3 length equals 16 residues. In germline, CDR1 is SGDLS, CDR2 YYNGEE. The DNA of the CDR3 is TGTGCCAGCAGCGTAGGGCTAGCGGGAGATGGTTACGAGCAGTACTTC. It yields the protein CASSVGLAGDGYEQYF.

This chain links TRBV7-9 with TRBJ2-7, with D hard to call. Germline values: CDR1 SEHNR, CDR2 FQNEAQ (reference sequence). The CDR3 covers 13 residues. Deletions cut 1 base from V and 4 bases from J, with 8 bases between. CDR3 in amino acids: CASSLVSSYEQYF. In DNA form, the CDR3 reads TGTGCCAGCAGCTTAGTGTCTTCATACGAGCAGTACTTC.

This clone was counted once. The V and J genes are TRBV28 and TRBJ2-2, with D hard to call. Looked up from germline, CDR1 is MDHEN and CDR2 is SYDVKM. This CDR3 is 11 amino acids long. V lost 3 bases and J lost 6, with 2 bases in between. The CDR3 spells CASSLPGELFF. CDR3 nucleotides: TGTGCCAGCAGTTTGCCCGGGGAGCTGTTTTTT. The whole variable domain, remainder taken from reference TRBV28 and TRBJ2-2, is DVKVTQSSRYLVKRTGEKVFLECVQDMDHENMFWYRQDPGLGLRLIYFSYDVKMKEKGDIPEGYSVSREKKERFSLILESASTNQTSMYLCASSLPGELFFGEGSRLTVL.

J is TRBJ1-5 and V is TRBV28; D perhaps matches TRBD1 (6 bases). This CDR3 comprises 15 residues. V was shortened by 6 bases and J by 1 base, with 13 bases between the two germline ends. Germline V CDR1 and CDR2: MDHEN, SYDVKM. In DNA, the CDR3 is TGTGCCAGCAGCCTCGGGACACTGAGCAATCAGCCCCAGCATTTT. The encoded protein is CASSLGTLSNQPQHF. Combining the CDR3 with reference TRBV28 and TRBJ1-5 gives the whole variable domain DVKVTQSSRYLVKRTGEKVFLECVQDMDHENMFWYRQDPGLGLRLIYFSYDVKMKEKGDIPEGYSVSREKKERFSLILESASTNQTSMYLCASSLGTLSNQPQHFGDGTRLSIL.

The chain uses TRBV19 and TRBJ1-1; 7 positions match TRBD1. V lost 6 bases to trimming and J lost 3 bases; unmatched junction nucleotides: 7. This CDR3 is built from 14 residues. Germline assignment: CDR1 LNHDA and CDR2 SQIVND (reference sequence). The DNA of the CDR3 is TGTGCCAGTAGCCTACAGGGGAGGTACACTGAAGCTTTCTTT. It codes for CASSLQGRYTEAFF.

The chain joins TRBV14 to TRBJ2-2, with no clear D. The V and J ends lost 4 bases and 4 bases respectively, with 19 bases between them. Germline CDR1 SGHDN, CDR2 FVKESK. The CDR3 is 17 amino acids. The CDR3 DNA sequence: TGTGCCAGCAGCCGAAACGGGCTCCTTTCCCCCACCGGGGAGCTGTTTTTT. Translating it yields CASSRNGLLSPTGELFF.

J is TRBJ2-7 and V is TRBV7-6, with TRBD1 matching over 10 bases. Losses at the gene ends were 3 bases for V and 2 bases for J; bases not matched to a gene: 4. The CDR3 sequence is 15 residues long. Germline V gene data show CDR1 as SGHVS and CDR2 as FNYEAQ. The CDR3 region has the DNA TGTGCCAGCAGCTTGGAAGGACAGGGGGCCTACGAGCAGTACTTC. Its protein is CASSLEGQGAYEQYF.

The CDR3 DNA follows: TGTGCCAGCAGCTTAGTGTTCAGACCCCAAGAGACCCAGTACTTC. Its protein product is CASSLVFRPQETQYF. The chain links TRBV11-2 to TRBJ2-5, with D uncertain. Trimming removed 1 base at V and 1 base at J, with 10 bases between. The germline gives CDR1 SGHAT, CDR2 FQNNGV. CDR3 length equals 15 residues.

CDR3 residues: CASRSGTGGYHVYGYTF. The CDR3 DNA sequence: TGTGCCAGCAGGTCCGGGACAGGGGGCTACCACGTCTATGGCTACACCTTC. V gene TRBV2 combines with J gene TRBJ1-2; 12 nucleotides line up with TRBD1. Trimming at V came to 6 bases and at J to 4 bases, leaving 12 bases not matched to a gene. This CDR3 region has 17 residues. The germline CDR1 and CDR2 sequences are SNHLY and FYNNEI.

This chain connects TRBV27 to TRBJ2-5; TRBD1 agrees at 8 bases. Germline V gene lookup returns CDR1 MNHEY and CDR2 SMNVEV (reference sequence). V was pared by 6 bases and J by 5 bases, with 8 bases of the junction left unmatched. This CDR3 is 14 amino acids long. In DNA form, the CDR3 reads TGTGCCAGCAGAACTGACAGGGGCGTGGAGACCCAGTACTTC. This sequence encodes CASRTDRGVETQYF.

The sample holds one count of this clone. This chain uses TRBV5-8 with TRBJ2-1; unclear D gene. Germline V gene lookup returns CDR1 SGHTS and CDR2 YDEGEE. The CDR3 sequence is 11 residues long. Trimming left V 4 bases short and J 9 bases short, with 8 bases between. CDR3 protein: CASSPPPEQFF. Here the CDR3 DNA reads TGTGCCAGCAGCCCCCCCCCTGAGCAGTTCTTC. The variable domain in full, completed from reference TRBV5-8 and TRBJ2-1, reads EAGVTQSPTHLIKTRGQQATLRCSPISGHTSVYWYQQALGLGLQFLLWYDEGEERNRGNFPPRFSGRQFPNYSSELNVNALELEDSALYLCASSPPPEQFFGPGTRLTVL.

The chain combines TRBV4-3 with TRBJ2-3, with 10 bases aligning to TRBD2. Losses at the gene ends were 0 bases for V and 4 bases for J; bases not matched to a gene: 7. The CDR3 is 17 residues long. Germline values: CDR1 LGHNA, CDR2 YSLEER. The CDR3, as DNA: TGCGCCAGCAGCCAAGACCCAGCGGGAGGGCGGGCAGATACGCAGTATTTT. Translating it yields CASSQDPAGGRADTQYF.

This clone was counted a single time. V usage is TRBV27 and J usage is TRBJ2-1; maybe TRBD1 (5 bases). The V and J ends lost 3 bases and 7 bases respectively, with 25 bases between them. CDR1 is MNHEY, CDR2 SMNVEV, per germline (reference sequence). The CDR3 runs 18 residues. CDR3 amino acids: CASSLVGALGTQGNEQFF. CDR3 DNA sequence: TGTGCCAGCAGTTTGGTTGGGGCCTTGGGAACCCAAGGGAATGAGCAGTTCTTC.

The chain is built from TRBV6-1 and TRBJ2-3; 8 bases line up with TRBD2. The CDR3 runs 18 residues. V trimming: 3 bases; J trimming: 5 bases; junction bases outside the gene matches: 16. CDR1 is MNHNS, CDR2 SASEGT, per germline. CDR3 residues: CASSDYPLTGGPKDTQYF. CDR3 DNA: TGTGCCAGCAGTGACTATCCCTTGACGGGAGGGCCGAAAGATACGCAGTATTTT.

The rearrangement uses TRBV7-6 and TRBJ1-1; the match to TRBD1 covers 7 bases. The CDR3 covers 15 residues. Losses at the gene ends were 1 base for V and 5 bases for J; bases not matched to a gene: 7. The germline V gene has CDR1 SGHVS and CDR2 FNYEAQ. CDR3 in DNA: TGTGCCAGCAGCTTAGGAACAGGGGTTGGGACTGAAGCTTTCTTT. Protein: CASSLGTGVGTEAFF. Drawing the rest from reference TRBV7-6 and TRBJ1-1, the complete variable domain is GAGVSQSPRYKVTKRGQDVALRCDPISGHVSLYWYRQALGQGPEFLTYFNYEAQQDKSGLPNDRFSAERPEGSISTLTIQRTEQRDSAMYRCASSLGTGVGTEAFFGQGTRLTVV.

This chain uses TRBV4-1 with TRBJ1-3; possible D gene TRBD1, 5 bases. The CDR3 spans 15 residues. V lost 0 bases, J lost 4 bases, and 10 bases lay in between. Germline lookup yields CDR1 MGHRA and CDR2 YSYEKL. CDR3 amino acids: CASSQEWGKGNTIYF. The CDR3 region has the DNA TGCGCCAGCAGCCAAGAATGGGGGAAAGGAAACACCATATATTTT.

The gene calls are TRBV4-1 and TRBJ2-2, with D perhaps matching TRBD2 (7 bases). CDR1 is MGHRA, CDR2 YSYEKL, per germline. CDR3 length equals 18 residues. The germline V and J ends were trimmed by 0 bases and 1 base, with 15 bases remaining between them. CDR3 in amino acids: CASSQDRGATGNTGELFF. The CDR3 DNA follows: TGCGCCAGCAGCCAAGATCGGGGGGCAACGGGGAACACCGGGGAGCTGTTTTTT.

V gene TRBV15 combines with J gene TRBJ2-1; a weak D match, TRBD2 (6 bases). The germline CDR1 and CDR2 sequences are LNHNV and YYDKDF (reference sequence). Trimming removed 0 bases at V and 12 bases at J, with 15 bases between. CDR3 size: 14 residues. DNA of the CDR3: TGTGCCACCAGCAGAGATCATGGGGGGAAAGGGCAGTTCTTC. Translating it yields CATSRDHGGKGQFF.

The rearrangement links TRBV25-1 to TRBJ1-2; a weak D match, TRBD1 (5 bases). Germline CDR1 and CDR2: MGHDK and SYGVNS. This CDR3 is built from 11 residues. Trimming left V 3 bases short and J 8 bases short, with 7 bases between. In DNA, the CDR3 is TGTGCCAGCAGTGATGGGGGAGGCTACACCTTC. Protein sequence: CASSDGGGYTF.

V usage is TRBV14 and J usage is TRBJ2-7; D may be TRBD1 (5 bases). Trimming removed 1 base from V and 0 bases from J, with 10 bases in between. CDR1 is SGHDN and CDR2 is FVKESK in the germline V gene. The CDR3 runs to 15 residues. CDR3 region: CASSQAAGSSYEQYF. CDR3 in DNA: TGTGCCAGCAGCCAAGCCGCAGGGTCCTCCTACGAGCAGTACTTC.

The chain is built from TRBV5-6 and TRBJ2-2, with TRBD1 identical over 7 bases. Unmatched junction bases numbered 7, after V lost 4 bases and J lost 7 bases. The CDR3 runs 14 residues. CDR1 is SGHDT, CDR2 YYEEEE, per germline. The CDR3 coding sequence is TGTGCCAGCAGCGGGTGGGACAGCAGCGGGGAGCTGTTTTTT. It yields the protein CASSGWDSSGELFF.

This chain joins TRBV7-2 and TRBJ1-5; 10 bases fit TRBD1. The J segment lost 7 bases and the V segment lost 5 bases, leaving 17 bases of the junction unmatched. The CDR3 length is 18 residues. In germline, CDR1 is SGHTA, CDR2 FQGNSA. The DNA of the CDR3 is TGTGCCAGCAGCGCCAAGACAGGGGGCAAATGGAGGGACCAGCCCCAGCATTTT. Translation: CASSAKTGGKWRDQPQHF.

The chain has TRBV28 and TRBJ1-4; 7 bases agree with TRBD1. CDR1 and CDR2 (germline): MDHEN, SYDVKM. This CDR3 contains 14 residues. V was clipped by 6 bases and J by 4 bases; unmatched bases: 5. CDR3 coding DNA: TGTGCCAGCAGCCGGGACAGATTTAATGAAAAACTGTTTTTT. This sequence encodes CASSRDRFNEKLFF. The whole variable domain, filled in from reference TRBV28 and TRBJ1-4, reads DVKVTQSSRYLVKRTGEKVFLECVQDMDHENMFWYRQDPGLGLRLIYFSYDVKMKEKGDIPEGYSVSREKKERFSLILESASTNQTSMYLCASSRDRFNEKLFFGSGTQLSVL.